This is a list of T cell receptor beta chains from one sample in a study of early T cells in non-severe SARS-CoV-2 infection. One entry per CDR3 protein results from TCRdb running MiXCR on the 5' RACE reads. The data contain around 89,000 distinct CDR3 sequences, about 15% of them singletons. Sequenced material: whole blood. The receptors come from an adult who was a healthcare worker with PCR-confirmed SARS-CoV-2 infection or an uninfected control (not recorded which). The CDR3 runs from the conserved cysteine through the conserved F or W. The D gene is left open where the match is weak. The size of a clone is reported for some rows only, either as once, few or many, or as a class for expanded clones.

d_call	j_call	clone_size	v_call	cdr3_nt	cdr3_aa
TRBD1	TRBJ2-5	NA	TRBV7-3	TGTGCCAGCAGCCGATTAAATGGGGACAGGCAGACCCAGTACTTC	CASSRLNGDRQTQYF
NA	TRBJ1-2	NA	TRBV12-3/TRBV12-4	TGTGCCAGCAGATCCAGGGGCCTTAACTATGGCTACACCTTC	CASRSRGLNYGYTF
TRBD2	TRBJ2-5	NA	TRBV6-6	TGTGCCAGCAGACAAAGACTAGCGGGGGAGGAGACCCAGTACTTC	CASRQRLAGEETQYF
NA	TRBJ1-3	NA	TRBV14	TGTGCCAGCAGCCGACGGATGCTGTCAGCTGGTTCTGGAAACACCATATATTTT	CASSRRMLSAGSGNTIYF
NA	TRBJ1-4	few	TRBV7-2	TGTGCCAGCAGCTTAATGGCTAATGAAAAACTGTTTTTT	CASSLMANEKLFF
NA	TRBJ2-1	few	TRBV19	TGTGCCAGTAGTAGCGTGGGGCAGGGGAAATGGGATGAGCAGTTCTTC	CASSSVGQGKWDEQFF
NA	TRBJ1-5	many	TRBV7-9	TGTGCCAGCAGCCCGGCCAAGGGCGCCGATCAGCCCCAGCATTTT	CASSPAKGADQPQHF
NA	TRBJ1-2	few	TRBV27	TGTGCCACCTCCAACGTCGGGGGCGTCGGCTACACCTTC	CATSNVGGVGYTF
NA	TRBJ2-2	NA	TRBV7-7	TGTGCCAGCTCTCGCTGGGGGGCCGCCGGGGAGCTGTTTTTT	CASSRWGAAGELFF
TRBD2	TRBJ2-1	NA	TRBV20-1	TGCAGTGCTAGAGATACGGCTAGCGGGGGGGTTTCTGATGAGCAGTTCTTC	CSARDTASGGVSDEQFF
TRBD1	TRBJ1-4	few	TRBV7-2	TGTGCCAGCAGCTTAGGACAGGGACACTTTAATGAAAAACTGTTTTTT	CASSLGQGHFNEKLFF
TRBD1	TRBJ1-6	few	TRBV7-2	TGTGCCAGCAGCACTAGCCTAACAGGGGTTGTCAATTCACCCCTCCACTTT	CASSTSLTGVVNSPLHF
NA	TRBJ1-1	few	TRBV4-1	TGCGCCAGCAGCCAAGAAACCGCGATGAACACTGAAGCTTTCTTT	CASSQETAMNTEAFF
NA	TRBJ1-1	NA	TRBV6-2/TRBV6-3	TGTGCCAGCAGTTACTCAATTACCCAGGGAGACACTGAAGCTTTCTTT	CASSYSITQGDTEAFF
NA	TRBJ2-1	few	TRBV29-1	TGCAGCGTTGGGGTAGCGAGGTCCTACAATGAGCAGTTCTTC	CSVGVARSYNEQFF